Given below is one T cell receptor beta chain in context. There is no known antigen for this receptor. The input lacks base qualities; no much larger clone sits a single base away. The CDR3 regions of human TCRbeta chains were analyzed by immunosequencing. As for the authors' bioinformatics: TCRs in the repertoires were compared against a reference library of SARS-CoV-2-specific TCRs that had been generated with the MIRA antigen-specificity platform. Breadth meant the fraction of unique TCRs that were SARS-CoV-2-associated, whereas depth meant the fraction of total T cells that were SARS-CoV-2-associated. Each spike-specific TCR was assigned to its reactive spike region and to a CD4 or CD8 class using the MIRA data. Log10-transformed breadth and depth values were compared by one-way ANOVA with Sidak's multiple comparisons tests. TCRdb retrieved this table from immuneACCESS and kept in-frame rearrangements only. Not all clones are present; in checked studies, unresolved V genes account for under half, and no reason is known for the remainder. V and J calls and clone size are copied from that table; D and trimming were computed from the DNA. This sample is represented by 100,000 or so clones; around nine tenths of them were singletons. The biggest ten clones account for about 3% of the sample.

The data derive from a study of T cell responses to AZD1222 COVID-19 vaccine (dated by TCRdb to about 2021). Regarding the study in general: AZD1222 recipients whose second dose came at about 4 weeks and those whose second dose came at about 12 weeks were combined into one group, since spike-specific TCR depth and breadth did not differ between the two schedules. Trial participants were enrolled by age into subgroups of 18-55, 56-69 and 70-plus years, and roughly 150, 30 and 60 TCR-sequenced participants, respectively, were included in these subgroups. A total of 233 trial participants underwent TCR sequencing, of whom 207 had received two doses of AZD1222 and around 25 had received two doses of the MenACWY control vaccine. Overall study results and their limits: A significant rise in spike-specific TCR breadth and depth was observed after two AZD1222 doses relative to day 0 and relative to MenACWY recipients. Epitopes outside the regions mutated in the B.1.351 and B.1.1.7 variants were reportedly recognized by nearly half of the unique spike-specific TCRs. Vaccine-associated CD4 TCRs spanned the whole spike protein, with dominant responses in regions 160-218 and 743-854. Conclusions about previously exposed vaccinees were limited because only six AZD1222 recipients were SARS-CoV-2 seropositive at baseline. The 56-69-year group was small, and its depth increase did not reach significance, likely because of low power. Because no day 14 peak-response samples were available, repertoires were characterized only after the peak T cell response. Most participants were white British and females outnumbered males, and the authors suggested that clonal diversity may have been underestimated.

A distance of 14 bases separates the germline ends of V and J, which lose 5 bases and 0 bases respectively. CDR1 and CDR2 (SEHNR, FQNEAQ) derive from the germline V gene (reference sequence). Measured from the cysteine to the phenylalanine, the CDR3 is 16 residues long. Only CDR3 DNA is held: 48 bases, read in frame from base 1. The time point label of this sample denotes: baseline before first vaccination. Vaccinee samples were obtained from the UK trials COV001 and COV002, which included a single-blind randomized controlled phase 2/3 trial of AZD1222 (ChAdOx1 nCoV-19) in healthy adults. Trial participant PBMC samples were collected at day 0 and day 28 after the second dose for TCRbeta chain sequencing.

The receptor's source is an adult in good health. Recombination joined TRBV7-9 with TRBJ1-5, with TRBD1 as a weak D call on 5 bases. The material was peripheral blood, obtained on day 0 of AZD1222 vaccination. The nucleotides read TGTGCCAGCAGCAAGGGCCCAGGGAATAGCAATCAGCCCCAGCATTTT. Protein translation: CASSKGPGNSNQPQHF.